Sequencing of this T cell receptor (beta chain) was carried out in a study of shared clonotypes between healthy human individuals. Findings and limits, study-wide: Sharing of clonotypes among donors was expected to vary with sequencing depth.

V lost 11 bases and J lost 1, with 14 bases in between. Germline-derived CDR1 and CDR2 are SNHLY and FYNNEI. CDR3 length: 13 amino acids. Template for every sorted-subset replicate PCR totaled around 210 ng DNA, roughly 30,000 T cell genomes. TCRdb's table, derived via immunoSEQ multiplex PCR, lists solely in-frame clones and lacks some. The sample lists 950,000 to 1,100,000 clones; more than 60% were seen once. This clone was detected a few times. The antigen remains unidentified. The sequence was obtained from a man aged 18 to 30 in good health. The specimen was memory CD4+ T cells sorted from blood. The subset was: CD45RA-negative fraction. The chain uses TRBV2 and TRBJ1-1, with D perhaps matching TRBD1 (5 bases). CDR3 protein: CAAQGQTNTEAFF. The CDR3 region has the DNA TGTGCCGCCCAGGGCCAGACGAACACTGAAGCTTTCTTT.